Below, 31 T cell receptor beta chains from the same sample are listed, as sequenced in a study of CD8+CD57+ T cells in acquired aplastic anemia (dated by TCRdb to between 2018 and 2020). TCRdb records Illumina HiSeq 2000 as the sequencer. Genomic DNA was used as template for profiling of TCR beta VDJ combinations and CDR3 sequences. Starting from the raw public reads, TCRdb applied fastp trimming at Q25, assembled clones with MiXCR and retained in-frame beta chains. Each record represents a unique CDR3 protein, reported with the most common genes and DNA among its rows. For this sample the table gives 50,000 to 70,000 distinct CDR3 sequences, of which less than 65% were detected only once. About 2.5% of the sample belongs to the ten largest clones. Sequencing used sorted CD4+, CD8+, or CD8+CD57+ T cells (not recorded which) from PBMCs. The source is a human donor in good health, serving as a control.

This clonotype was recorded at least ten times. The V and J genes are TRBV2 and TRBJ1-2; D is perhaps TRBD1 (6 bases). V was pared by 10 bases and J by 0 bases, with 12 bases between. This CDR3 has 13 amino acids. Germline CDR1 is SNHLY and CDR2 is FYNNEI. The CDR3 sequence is CATGQSPNYGYTF. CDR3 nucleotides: TGTGCCACAGGACAGTCTCCTAACTATGGCTACACCTTC.

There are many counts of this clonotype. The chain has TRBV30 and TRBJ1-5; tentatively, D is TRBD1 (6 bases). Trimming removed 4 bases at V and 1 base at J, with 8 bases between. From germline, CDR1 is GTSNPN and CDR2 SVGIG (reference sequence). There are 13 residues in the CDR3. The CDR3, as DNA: TGTGCCTGGACAGGGGCAAGCAATCAGCCCCAGCATTTT. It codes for CAWTGASNQPQHF.

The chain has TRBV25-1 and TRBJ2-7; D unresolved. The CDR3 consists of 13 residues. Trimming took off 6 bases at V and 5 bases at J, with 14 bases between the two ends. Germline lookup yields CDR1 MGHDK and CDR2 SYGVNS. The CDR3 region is CASRRRVLDEQYF. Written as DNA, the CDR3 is TGTGCCAGCAGACGACGAGTTTTGGACGAGCAGTACTTC.

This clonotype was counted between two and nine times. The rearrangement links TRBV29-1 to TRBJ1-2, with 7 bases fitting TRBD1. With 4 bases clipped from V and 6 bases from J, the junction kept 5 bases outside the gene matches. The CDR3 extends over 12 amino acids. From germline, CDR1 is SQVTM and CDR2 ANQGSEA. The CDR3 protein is CSVVRGRHGYTF. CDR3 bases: TGCAGCGTTGTGAGGGGGCGTCATGGCTACACCTTC.

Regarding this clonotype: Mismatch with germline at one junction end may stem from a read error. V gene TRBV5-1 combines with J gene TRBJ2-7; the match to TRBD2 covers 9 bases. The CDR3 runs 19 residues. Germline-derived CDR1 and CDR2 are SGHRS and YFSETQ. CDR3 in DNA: TGCGCCAGCAGCAATGCGTTGGCGGGAGGGCCTCAGGGGTCCTACGAGCAGTACTTT. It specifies CASSNALAGGPQGSYEQYF.

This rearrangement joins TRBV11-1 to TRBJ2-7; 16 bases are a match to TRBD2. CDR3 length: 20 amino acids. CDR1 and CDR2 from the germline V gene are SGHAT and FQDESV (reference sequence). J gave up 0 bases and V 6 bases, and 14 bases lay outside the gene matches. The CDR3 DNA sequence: TGTGCCAGCAGGCCGGGACTAGCGGGAGGGCCGGGTACCAGCTCCTACGAGCAGTACTTC. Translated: CASRPGLAGGPGTSSYEQYF.

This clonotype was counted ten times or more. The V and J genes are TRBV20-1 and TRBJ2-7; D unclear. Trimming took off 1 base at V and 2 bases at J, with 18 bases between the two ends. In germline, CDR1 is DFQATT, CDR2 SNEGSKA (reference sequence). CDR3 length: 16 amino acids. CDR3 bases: TGCAGTGCTAGAGGACTTAGTAGAGACACAGCCTACGAGCAGTACTTC. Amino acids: CSARGLSRDTAYEQYF.

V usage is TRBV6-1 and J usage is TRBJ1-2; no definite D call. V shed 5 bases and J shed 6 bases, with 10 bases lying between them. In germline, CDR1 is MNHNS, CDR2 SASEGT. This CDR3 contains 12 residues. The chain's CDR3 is CASSPSGNGYTF. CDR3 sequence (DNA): TGTGCCAGCAGTCCTTCAGGCAATGGCTACACCTTC.

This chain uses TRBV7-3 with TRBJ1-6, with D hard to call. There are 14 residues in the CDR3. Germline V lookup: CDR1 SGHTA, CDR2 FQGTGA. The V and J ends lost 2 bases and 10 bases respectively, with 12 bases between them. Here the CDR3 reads CASSLSGRKSPLHF. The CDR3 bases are TGTGCCAGCAGCTTATCGGGAAGGAAGTCACCCCTCCACTTT.

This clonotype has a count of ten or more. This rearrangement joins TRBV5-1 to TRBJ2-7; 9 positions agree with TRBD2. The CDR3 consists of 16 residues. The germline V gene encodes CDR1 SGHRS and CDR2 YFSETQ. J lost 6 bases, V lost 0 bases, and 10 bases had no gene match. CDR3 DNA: TGCGCCAGCAGCTTGGCCAGCGCTAGCGGGATAGGCGAGCAGTACTTC. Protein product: CASSLASASGIGEQYF.

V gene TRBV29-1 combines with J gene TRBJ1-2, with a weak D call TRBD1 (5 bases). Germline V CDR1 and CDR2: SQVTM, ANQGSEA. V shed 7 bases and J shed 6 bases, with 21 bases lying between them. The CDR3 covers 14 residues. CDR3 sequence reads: CSAVSTQGIHGYTF. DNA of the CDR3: TGCAGCGCAGTTTCCACTCAGGGAATCCATGGCTACACCTTC. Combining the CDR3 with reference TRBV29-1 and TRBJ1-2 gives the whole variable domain SAVISQKPSRDICQRGTSLTIQCQVDSQVTMMFWYRQQPGQSLTLIATANQGSEATYESGFVIDKFPISRPNLTFSTLTVSNMSPEDSSIYLCSAVSTQGIHGYTFGSGTRLTVV.

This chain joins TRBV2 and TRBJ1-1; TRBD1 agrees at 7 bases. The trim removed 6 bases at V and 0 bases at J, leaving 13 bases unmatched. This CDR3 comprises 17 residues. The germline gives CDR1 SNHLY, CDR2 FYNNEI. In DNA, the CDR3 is TGTGCCAGCAGCTCGTGGGAAGGGGGCCCACTGAACACTGAAGCTTTCTTT. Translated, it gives CASSSWEGGPLNTEAFF.

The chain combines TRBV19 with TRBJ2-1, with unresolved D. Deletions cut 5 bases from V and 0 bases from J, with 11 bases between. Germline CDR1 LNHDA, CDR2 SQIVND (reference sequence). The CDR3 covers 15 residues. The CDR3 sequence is CASSVVKGSYNEQFF. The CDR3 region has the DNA TGTGCCAGTAGTGTCGTCAAGGGCTCCTACAATGAGCAGTTCTTC.

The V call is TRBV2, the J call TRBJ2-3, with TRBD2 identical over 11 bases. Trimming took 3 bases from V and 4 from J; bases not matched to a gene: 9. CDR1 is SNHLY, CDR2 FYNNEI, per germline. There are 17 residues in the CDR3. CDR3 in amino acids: CASSEPLLAGAADTQYF. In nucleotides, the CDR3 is TGTGCCAGCAGTGAGCCCCTACTAGCGGGAGCTGCAGATACGCAGTATTTT.

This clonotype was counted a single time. CDR3 bases: TGTGCCAGCAGTCCAGGGGATGGCGCTTTCTTT. The encoded protein is CASSPGDGAFF. The chain carries TRBV6-6 and TRBJ1-1, with D tentatively TRBD1 (6 bases). Between the trimmed V and J ends, which lost 5 bases and 11 bases, there was a span of 12 bases. The CDR3 loop spans 11 amino acids. Germline loops: CDR1 MNHNY, CDR2 SVGAGI (reference sequence).

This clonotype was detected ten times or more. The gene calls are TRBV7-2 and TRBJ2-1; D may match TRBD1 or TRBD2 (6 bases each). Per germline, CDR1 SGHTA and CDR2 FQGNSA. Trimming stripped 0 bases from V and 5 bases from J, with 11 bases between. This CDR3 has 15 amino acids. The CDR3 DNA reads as TGTGCCAGCAGCTTAGCGTGGGGGGCCCACAATGAGCAGTTCTTC. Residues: CASSLAWGAHNEQFF.

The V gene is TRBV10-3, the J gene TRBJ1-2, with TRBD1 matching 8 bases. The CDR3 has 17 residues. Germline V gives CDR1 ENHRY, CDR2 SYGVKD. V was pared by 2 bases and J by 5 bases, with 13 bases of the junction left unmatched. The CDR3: CAISEGGPLTGAYGYTF. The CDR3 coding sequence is TGTGCCATCAGTGAGGGTGGGCCCTTGACAGGGGCTTATGGCTACACCTTC.

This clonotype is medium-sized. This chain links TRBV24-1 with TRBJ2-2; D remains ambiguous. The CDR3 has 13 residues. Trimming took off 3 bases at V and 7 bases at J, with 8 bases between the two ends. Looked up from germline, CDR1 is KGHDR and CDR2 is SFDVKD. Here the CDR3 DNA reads TGTGCCACCAGTGATCAGGTGAACGGGGAGCTGTTTTTT. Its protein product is CATSDQVNGELFF.

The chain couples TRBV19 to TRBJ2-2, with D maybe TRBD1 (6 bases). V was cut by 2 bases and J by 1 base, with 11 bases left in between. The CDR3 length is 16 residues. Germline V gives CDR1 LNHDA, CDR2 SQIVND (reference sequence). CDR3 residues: CASSITGHMNTGELFF. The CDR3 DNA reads TGTGCCAGTAGTATAACGGGACACATGAACACCGGGGAGCTGTTTTTT.

Here the CDR3 reads CASMGQDGGYTF. Here the CDR3 DNA reads TGTGCCAGCATGGGGCAGGACGGTGGCTACACCTTC. The V gene is TRBV25-1, the J gene TRBJ1-2; the D gene is possibly TRBD1 (5 bases). Germline assignment: CDR1 MGHDK and CDR2 SYGVNS. V dropped 7 bases and J dropped 7 bases, with 13 bases sitting between them. This CDR3 contains 12 residues.

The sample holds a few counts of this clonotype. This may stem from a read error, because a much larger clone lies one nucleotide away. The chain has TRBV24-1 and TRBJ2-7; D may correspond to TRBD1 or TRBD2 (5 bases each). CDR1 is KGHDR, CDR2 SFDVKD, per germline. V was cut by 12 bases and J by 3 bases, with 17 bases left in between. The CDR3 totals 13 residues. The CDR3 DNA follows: TGTGCCGCCGACGGGGCTGGCCTCTACGAGCAGTACTTC. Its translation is CAADGAGLYEQYF.

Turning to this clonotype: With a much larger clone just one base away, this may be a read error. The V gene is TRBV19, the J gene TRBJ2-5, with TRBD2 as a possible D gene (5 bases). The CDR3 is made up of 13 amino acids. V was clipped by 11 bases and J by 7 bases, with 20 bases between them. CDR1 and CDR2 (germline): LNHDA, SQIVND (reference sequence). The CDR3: CAGSVRLVATQYF. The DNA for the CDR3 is TGTGCCGGGAGTGTACGTTTAGTAGCGACCCAGTACTTC.

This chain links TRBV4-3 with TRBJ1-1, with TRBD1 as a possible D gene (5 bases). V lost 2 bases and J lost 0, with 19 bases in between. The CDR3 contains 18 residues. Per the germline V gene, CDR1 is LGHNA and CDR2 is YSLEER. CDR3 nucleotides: TGCGCCAGCAGCCAAACCGCGCTGCCCACAGGCATGAACACTGAAGCTTTCTTT. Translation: CASSQTALPTGMNTEAFF.

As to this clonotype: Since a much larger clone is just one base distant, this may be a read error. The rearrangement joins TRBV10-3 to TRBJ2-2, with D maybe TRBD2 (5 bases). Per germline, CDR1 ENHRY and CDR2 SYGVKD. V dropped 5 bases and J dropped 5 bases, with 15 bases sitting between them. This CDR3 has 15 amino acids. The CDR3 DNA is TGTGCCATCAGTTTACCCACTAGTAGGACCGGGGAGCTGTTTTTT. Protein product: CAISLPTSRTGELFF.

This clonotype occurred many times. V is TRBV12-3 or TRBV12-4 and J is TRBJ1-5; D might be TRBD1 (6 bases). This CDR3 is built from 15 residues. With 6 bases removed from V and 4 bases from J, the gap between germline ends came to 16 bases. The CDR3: CASRGNTGLNQPQHF. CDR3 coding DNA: TGTGCCAGCAGGGGGAATACAGGGTTAAATCAGCCCCAGCATTTT.

The CDR3 nucleotides read TGTGCCAGCAGTTTAGCGGGCGGGAATTACGAGCAGTACTTC. Protein product: CASSLAGGNYEQYF. This chain links TRBV12-3 or TRBV12-4 with TRBJ2-7, with D perhaps TRBD2 (6 bases). There are 14 residues in the CDR3. V lost 0 bases and J lost 4, with 10 bases in between.

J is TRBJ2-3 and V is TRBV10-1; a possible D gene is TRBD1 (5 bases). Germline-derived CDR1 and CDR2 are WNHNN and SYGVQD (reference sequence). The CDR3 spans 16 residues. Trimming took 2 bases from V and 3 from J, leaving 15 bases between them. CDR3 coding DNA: TGCGCCAGCAGTGAGGGCAGGGTGTTTGGTACAGATACGCAGTATTTT. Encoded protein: CASSEGRVFGTDTQYF.

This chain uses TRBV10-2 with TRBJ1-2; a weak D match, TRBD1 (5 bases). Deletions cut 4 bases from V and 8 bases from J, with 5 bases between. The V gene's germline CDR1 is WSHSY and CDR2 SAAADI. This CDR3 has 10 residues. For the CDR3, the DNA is TGCGCCAGCAGTGGACAGGGCTACACCTTC. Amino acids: CASSGQGYTF.

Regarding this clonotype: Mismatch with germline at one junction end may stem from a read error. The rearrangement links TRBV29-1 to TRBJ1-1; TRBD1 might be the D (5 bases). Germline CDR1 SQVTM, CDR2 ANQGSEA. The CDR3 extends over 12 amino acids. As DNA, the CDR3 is TGCAGCGTTGTATCGGACATCACTGACGCTTTCTTT. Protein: CSVVSDITDAFF.

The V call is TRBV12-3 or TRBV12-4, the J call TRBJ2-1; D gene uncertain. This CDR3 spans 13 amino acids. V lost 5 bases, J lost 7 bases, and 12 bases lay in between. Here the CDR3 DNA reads TGTGCCAGCAGTCCTTTTTCGTCGAATGAGCAGTTCTTC. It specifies CASSPFSSNEQFF.

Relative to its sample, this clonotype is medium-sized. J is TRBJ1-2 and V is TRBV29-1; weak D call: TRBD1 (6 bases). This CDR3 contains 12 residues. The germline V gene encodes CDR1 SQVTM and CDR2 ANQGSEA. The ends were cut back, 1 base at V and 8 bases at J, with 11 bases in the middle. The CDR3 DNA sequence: TGCAGCGTTGAAGGGGACACGAGCGGCTACACCTTC. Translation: CSVEGDTSGYTF.